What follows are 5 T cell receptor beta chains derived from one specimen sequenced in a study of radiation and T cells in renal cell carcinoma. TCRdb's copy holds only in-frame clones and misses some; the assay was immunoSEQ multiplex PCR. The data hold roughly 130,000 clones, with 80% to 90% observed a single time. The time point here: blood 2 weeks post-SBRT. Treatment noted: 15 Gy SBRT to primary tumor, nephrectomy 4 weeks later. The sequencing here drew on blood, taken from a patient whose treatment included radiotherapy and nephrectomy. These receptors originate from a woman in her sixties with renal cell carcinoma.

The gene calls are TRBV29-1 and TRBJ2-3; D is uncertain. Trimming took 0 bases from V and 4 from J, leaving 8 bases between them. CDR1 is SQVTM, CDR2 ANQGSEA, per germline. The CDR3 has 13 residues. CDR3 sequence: CSVEDLPPDTQYF. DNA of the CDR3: TGCAGCGTTGAAGACCTCCCCCCAGATACGCAGTATTTT.

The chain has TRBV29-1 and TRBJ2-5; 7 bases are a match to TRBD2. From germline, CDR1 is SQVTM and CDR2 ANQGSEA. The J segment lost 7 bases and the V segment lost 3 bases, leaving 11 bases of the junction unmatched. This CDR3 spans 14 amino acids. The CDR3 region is CSVDSARGYGTQYF. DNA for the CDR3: TGCAGCGTTGACAGTGCGCGGGGGTATGGGACCCAGTACTTC.

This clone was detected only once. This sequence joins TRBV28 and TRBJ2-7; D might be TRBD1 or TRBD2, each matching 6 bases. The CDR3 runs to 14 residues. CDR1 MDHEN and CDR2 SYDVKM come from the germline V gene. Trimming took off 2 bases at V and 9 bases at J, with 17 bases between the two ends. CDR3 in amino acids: CASSLQGFKGGQYF. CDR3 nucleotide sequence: TGTGCCAGCAGTTTACAGGGGTTTAAGGGGGGGCAGTACTTC.

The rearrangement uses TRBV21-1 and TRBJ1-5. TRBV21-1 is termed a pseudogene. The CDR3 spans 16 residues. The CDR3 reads CASSKGSRYSNQPQHF. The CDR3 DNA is TGTGCCAGCAGCAAAGGTTCGAGGTATAGCAATCAGCCCCAGCATTTT.

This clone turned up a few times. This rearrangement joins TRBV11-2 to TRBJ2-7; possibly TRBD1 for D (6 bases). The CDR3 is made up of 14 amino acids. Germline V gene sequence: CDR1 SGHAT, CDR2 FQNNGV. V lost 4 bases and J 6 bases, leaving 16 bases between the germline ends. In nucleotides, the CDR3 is TGTGCCAGCAGCTCAAAACTACAGGGTTTCGAGCAGTACTTC. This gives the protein CASSSKLQGFEQYF. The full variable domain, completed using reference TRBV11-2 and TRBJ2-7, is EAGVAQSPRYKIIEKRQSVAFWCNPISGHATLYWYQQILGQGPKLLIQFQNNGVVDDSQLPKDRFSAERLKGVDSTLKIQPAKLEDSAVYLCASSSKLQGFEQYFGPGTRLTVT.